The 32 T cell receptor beta chains below were found in one sample sequenced in a study of T cell repertoires in cytomegalovirus infection. These receptors have no known antigen. MiXCR, applied by TCRdb to the reads, yields one record per CDR3 protein. The table has 650,000 to 900,000 distinct CDR3 sequences, 29% seen once. The source material was cultured CD8+ T cells from PBMCs, sampled from culture after CMV antigen stimulation. These receptors originate from a human donor in good health (CMV status not recorded). Some clones in this sample may be carry-over from other donors' samples.

Many counts were recorded for this clonotype. V and J are TRBV27 and TRBJ2-2; no definite D call. The CDR3 spans 12 residues. Per the germline V gene, CDR1 is MNHEY and CDR2 is SMNVEV (reference sequence). The V end was cut by 5 bases, the J end by 6 bases, with 7 bases between. CDR3 coding DNA: TGTGCCAGCAGTAGGGCACCCGGGGAGCTGTTTTTT. The encoded protein is CASSRAPGELFF.

V and J are TRBV10-2 and TRBJ2-5; 12 bases align to TRBD2. The V gene end was trimmed by 6 bases and the J gene end by 4 bases; junction bases not matched to a gene: 9. The CDR3 runs 16 residues. Germline assignment: CDR1 WSHSY and CDR2 SAAADI. The CDR3 region has the DNA TGCGCCAGCAGCCTACTAGCGGGGGGTTTGGGAGAGACCCAGTACTTC. Translating gives CASSLLAGGLGETQYF.

J is TRBJ1-5 and V is TRBV6-6; D is possibly TRBD1 (6 bases). The V gene lost 2 bases and the J gene lost 6 bases, with 11 bases spanning the gap. There are 14 residues in the CDR3. The germline V gene has CDR1 MNHNY and CDR2 SVGAGI (reference sequence). The CDR3 spells CASSYRTATQPQHF. The CDR3 coding sequence is TGTGCCAGCAGTTACAGGACAGCGACTCAGCCCCAGCATTTT.

This clonotype was counted only a few times. The CDR3 sequence: CASSAEDRYQPQHF. In nucleotides, the CDR3 is TGTGCCAGCAGCGCCGAAGACCGTTATCAGCCCCAGCATTTT. The chain joins TRBV7-6 to TRBJ1-5; D is uncertain. The CDR3 has 14 amino acids. V lost 5 bases and J 5 bases, leaving 13 bases between the germline ends. Germline CDR1 is SGHVS and CDR2 is FNYEAQ.

The chain employs TRBV6-5 and TRBJ2-1; 8 positions match TRBD1. Germline-derived CDR1 and CDR2 are MNHEY and SVGAGI. This CDR3 comprises 15 residues. V lost 6 bases to trimming and J lost 8 bases; unmatched junction nucleotides: 12. The CDR3 is CASSPLGQGRDEQFF. CDR3 in DNA: TGTGCCAGCAGCCCTCTCGGACAGGGCCGGGATGAGCAGTTCTTC.

The chain couples TRBV5-1 to TRBJ2-2; perhaps TRBD1 as D (8 bases). The germline V gene has CDR1 SGHRS and CDR2 YFSETQ. CDR3 size: 16 residues. V was clipped by 3 bases and J by 3 bases, with 15 bases between them. In DNA form, the CDR3 reads TGCGCCAGCAGCTCAGACAGGGGAGGGGACACCGGGGAGCTGTTTTTT. Translation: CASSSDRGGDTGELFF.

The chain combines TRBV7-9 with TRBJ1-5; TRBD1 is a possible D gene (6 bases). In germline, CDR1 is SEHNR, CDR2 FQNEAQ (reference sequence). The CDR3 contains 14 residues. Deletions cut 3 bases from V and 7 bases from J, with 13 bases between. The CDR3 loop reads CASSFSGAGQPQHF. The CDR3 region has the DNA TGTGCCAGCAGCTTTTCAGGGGCAGGGCAGCCCCAGCATTTT.

This clonotype has more than one count but fewer than ten. The chain joins TRBV20-1 to TRBJ2-7, with TRBD2 as a possible D gene (5 bases). The V gene's germline CDR1 is DFQATT and CDR2 SNEGSKA (reference sequence). The V gene lost 5 bases and the J gene lost 4 bases, with 21 bases spanning the gap. CDR3 length: 15 residues. DNA for the CDR3: TGCAGTGCTCGATCCGATGGACTTCTCGATTACGAGCAGTACTTC. It codes for CSARSDGLLDYEQYF.

This chain joins TRBV7-8 and TRBJ2-1; a weak D match, TRBD1 (5 bases). The CDR3 runs to 22 residues. CDR1 is SGHVS and CDR2 is FQNEAQ in the germline V gene. The ends were cut back, 1 base at V and 1 base at J, with 29 bases in the middle. CDR3 sequence reads: CASSLGWQGIGLTPSSYNEQFF. As DNA, the CDR3 is TGTGCCAGCAGCTTAGGTTGGCAGGGAATTGGGCTAACACCCAGTTCCTACAATGAGCAGTTCTTC.

This clonotype was picked up many times. The chain is built from TRBV7-2 and TRBJ1-6, with unresolved D. The CDR3 spans 16 residues. Trimming cost V 4 bases and J 10 bases, with 20 bases left between them. The germline V gene has CDR1 SGHTA and CDR2 FQGNSA. The CDR3 loop reads CASSSPSGLKGSPLHF. The CDR3 DNA follows: TGTGCCAGCAGCTCTCCCTCGGGCCTTAAGGGATCACCCCTCCACTTT.

This clonotype was counted at least ten times. The V and J genes are TRBV27 and TRBJ2-2; 9 bases are shared with TRBD1. V dropped 4 bases and J dropped 7; count of bases not matched to a gene: 13. The germline CDR1 and CDR2 sequences are MNHEY and SMNVEV (reference sequence). This CDR3 spans 17 amino acids. CDR3 DNA sequence: TGTGCCAGCAGTTACTCAACGGGGACAGGGTACCACGGGGAGCTGTTTTTT. Encoded protein: CASSYSTGTGYHGELFF.

This chain links TRBV6-4 with TRBJ2-1; D unresolved. CDR1 is MRHNA, CDR2 SNTAGT, per germline. The CDR3 has 13 amino acids. V was cut by 3 bases and J by 4 bases, with 7 bases left in between. The CDR3 region is CASSEGGYNEQFF. CDR3 coding DNA: TGTGCCAGCAGTGAGGGCGGTTACAATGAGCAGTTCTTC.

V is TRBV10-2 and J is TRBJ2-3; TRBD2 agrees at 14 bases. The germline V gene encodes CDR1 WSHSY and CDR2 SAAADI. Trimming removed 2 bases from V and 2 bases from J; junction bases left unmatched: 6. The CDR3 consists of 18 residues. The CDR3 loop is CASSEPMGLAGATDTQYF. In DNA form, the CDR3 reads TGCGCCAGCAGTGAGCCGATGGGACTAGCGGGGGCCACAGATACGCAGTATTTT.

This clonotype was seen only a few times. The V call is TRBV25-1, the J call TRBJ2-5; the match to TRBD1 covers 9 bases. Germline trimming cut 0 bases from V and 5 bases from J; bases unmatched to any gene: 16. Germline values: CDR1 MGHDK, CDR2 SYGVNS. The CDR3 runs to 19 residues. Written as DNA, the CDR3 is TGTGCCAGCAGTGAATATCCCGCCGACCTTAACAGGGGGCGGGAGACCCAGTACTTC. Protein: CASSEYPADLNRGRETQYF.

The chain employs TRBV5-4 and TRBJ1-2, with TRBD1 as a possible D gene (5 bases). This CDR3 spans 14 amino acids. Trimming took 0 bases from V and 6 from J, leaving 12 bases between them. The germline CDR1 and CDR2 sequences are SGHNT and YYREEE (reference sequence). The CDR3 DNA reads TGTGCCAGCAGCTTGGATGGTGGGGCGAATGGCTACACCTTC. As protein: CASSLDGGANGYTF.

The table lists this clonotype with a few counts. DNA of the CDR3: TGTGCCAGCACCATAGGAAACAATGAGCAGTTCTTC. Its translation: CASTIGNNEQFF. This sequence joins TRBV27 and TRBJ2-1; D unresolved. CDR1 and CDR2 (germline): MNHEY, SMNVEV (reference sequence). The CDR3 has 12 residues. Trimming stripped 7 bases from V and 5 bases from J, with 9 bases between.

The rearrangement links TRBV4-1 to TRBJ2-1, with TRBD2 identical over 9 bases. V was pared by 1 base and J by 7 bases, with 2 bases of the junction left unmatched. Germline-derived CDR1 and CDR2 are MGHRA and YSYEKL. The CDR3 spans 14 residues. In nucleotides, the CDR3 is TGCGCCAGCAGCCAAGGACTAGCGGCGAATGAGCAGTTCTTC. It is translated as CASSQGLAANEQFF.

In this sample, this clonotype turned up many times. The genes are TRBV4-2 and TRBJ2-6; D unclear. The CDR3 has 17 residues. Trimming removed 0 bases from V and 0 bases from J, with 9 bases in between. Germline assignment: CDR1 LGHNA and CDR2 YNFKEQ. CDR3 residues: CASSQERAISGANVLTF. Here the CDR3 DNA reads TGTGCCAGCAGCCAAGAGCGAGCAATCTCTGGGGCCAACGTCCTGACTTTC.

J is TRBJ1-1 and V is TRBV12-3 or TRBV12-4; D is ambiguous. The V end lost 7 bases, the J end lost 4 bases, and 7 bases lay between the germline ends. The CDR3 is 11 amino acids. CDR3 bases: TGTGCCAGCACGCTTAGCACTGAAGCTTTCTTT. Amino acids: CASTLSTEAFF.

V is TRBV7-8 and J is TRBJ2-7, with unresolved D. Trimming removed 5 bases at V and 1 base at J, with 9 bases between. The germline CDR1 and CDR2 sequences are SGHVS and FQNEAQ. The CDR3 runs 13 residues. The CDR3 loop is CASSPSLSYEQYV. In DNA form, the CDR3 reads TGTGCCAGCAGCCCTTCACTATCCTACGAGCAGTACGTC.

The sample holds a few counts of this clonotype. The chain couples TRBV7-9 to TRBJ2-5, with TRBD2 as a possible D gene (6 bases). This CDR3 is built from 13 residues. CDR1 is SEHNR, CDR2 FQNEAQ, per germline (reference sequence). Trimming pared 10 bases from V and 6 bases from J, leaving 18 bases between. The CDR3 DNA reads TGTGCCACGAGGGACGGGGGAACAAAGACCCAGTACTTC. This translates into CATRDGGTKTQYF.

The sample holds a few counts of this clonotype. Here the CDR3 reads CASSLSPAAGNEQFF. In nucleotides, the CDR3 is TGTGCCAGCAGTTTATCACCAGCGGCGGGCAATGAGCAGTTCTTC. The gene calls are TRBV27 and TRBJ2-1; a possible D gene is TRBD2 (5 bases). Germline assignment: CDR1 MNHEY and CDR2 SMNVEV (reference sequence). With 0 bases removed from V and 6 bases from J, the gap between germline ends came to 12 bases. This CDR3 has 15 amino acids.

This clonotype was counted only a few times. V and J are TRBV12-3 or TRBV12-4 and TRBJ2-3; 9 positions match TRBD2. The V gene end was trimmed by 2 bases and the J gene end by 2 bases; junction bases not matched to a gene: 2. The CDR3 has 15 amino acids. CDR3 bases: TGTGCCAGCAGTTTAATAGCGGGGGCCACAGATACGCAGTATTTT. Translation gives CASSLIAGATDTQYF.

This clonotype was seen repeatedly, ten times or more. V usage is TRBV7-8 and J usage is TRBJ2-2, with D maybe TRBD2 (5 bases). CDR3 length equals 13 residues. Germline V CDR1 and CDR2: SGHVS, FQNEAQ. Trimming left V 5 bases short and J 4 bases short, with 8 bases between. CDR3 amino acids: CASSPSSTGELFF. The CDR3 bases are TGTGCCAGCAGCCCTAGCAGCACCGGGGAGCTGTTTTTT.

This clonotype was seen only a few times. The rearrangement links TRBV6-2 or TRBV6-3 to TRBJ2-5; 11 bases are a match to TRBD2. Germline assignment: CDR1 MNHEY and CDR2 SVGEGT. CDR3 length equals 18 residues. J gave up 0 bases and V 5 bases, and 11 bases lay outside the gene matches. The CDR3 reads CASSLLTSGDEHQETQYF. CDR3 bases: TGTGCCAGCAGTCTACTGACTAGCGGGGATGAACACCAAGAGACCCAGTACTTC.

This clonotype was seen a few times. The V call is TRBV29-1, the J call TRBJ1-2; possibly TRBD1 for D (5 bases). V was shortened by 7 bases and J by 8 bases, with 17 bases between the two germline ends. Germline-derived CDR1 and CDR2 are SQVTM and ANQGSEA. CDR3 length: 12 amino acids. The chain's CDR3 is CSADPSGPGYTF. CDR3 nucleotides: TGCAGCGCCGACCCTTCGGGACCAGGCTACACCTTC. The whole variable domain, remainder taken from reference TRBV29-1 and TRBJ1-2, is SAVISQKPSRDICQRGTSLTIQCQVDSQVTMMFWYRQQPGQSLTLIATANQGSEATYESGFVIDKFPISRPNLTFSTLTVSNMSPEDSSIYLCSADPSGPGYTFGSGTRLTVV.

J is TRBJ2-3 and V is TRBV6-1, with unresolved D. CDR3 length equals 16 residues. Trimming pared 4 bases from V and 3 bases from J, leaving 17 bases between. CDR1 and CDR2 (germline): MNHNS, SASEGT. CDR3 nucleotide sequence: TGTGCCAGCAGTGCCCTAGGGTGGTCGGAGACAGATACGCAGTATTTT. Its protein product is CASSALGWSETDTQYF.

The genes are TRBV9 and TRBJ2-1, with 9 bases that match TRBD2. V shed 0 bases and J 5 bases; nucleotides not matched to a gene: 6. Germline CDR1 is SGDLS and CDR2 is YYNGEE. This CDR3 spans 16 amino acids. This chain's CDR3 is CASSVVPKRGDNEQFF. The CDR3 nucleotides are TGTGCCAGCAGCGTAGTCCCCAAGCGGGGGGACAATGAGCAGTTCTTC.

This clonotype was detected many times. The chain links TRBV7-2 to TRBJ2-7; no clear D gene. This CDR3 is built from 13 residues. Germline V lookup: CDR1 SGHTA, CDR2 FQGNSA. Trimming took off 0 bases at V and 9 bases at J, with 12 bases between the two ends. CDR3 loop: CASSLAPEKRQYV. CDR3 in DNA: TGTGCCAGCAGCTTAGCGCCTGAGAAAAGGCAGTACGTC.

V usage is TRBV12-3 or TRBV12-4 and J usage is TRBJ1-6; 8 bases align to TRBD1. The trim removed 8 bases at V and 9 bases at J, leaving 6 bases unmatched. CDR3 length equals 13 residues. CDR3 residues: CASRQGAGSPLHF. CDR3 DNA sequence: TGTGCCAGCCGTCAGGGGGCGGGTTCACCCCTCCACTTT.

The chain carries TRBV2 and TRBJ2-3; 16 bases line up with TRBD2. The CDR3 is 19 residues long. Trimming cost V 4 bases and J 1 base; bases outside gene matches: 8. Germline CDR1 reads SNHLY; CDR2 reads FYNNEI. CDR3 bases: TGTGCCAGCAGTGGGAGGCCGGGACTAGCGGGGGGGGGCACAGATACGCAGTATTTT. This codes for CASSGRPGLAGGGTDTQYF.

The V and J genes are TRBV7-2 and TRBJ1-1; tentatively, D is TRBD1 (5 bases). There are 13 residues in the CDR3. The germline V and J ends were trimmed by 4 bases and 6 bases, with 12 bases remaining between them. Looked up from germline, CDR1 is SGHTA and CDR2 is FQGNSA. The CDR3 DNA follows: TGTGCCAGCAGCTCGACAGCTTCCCCTGAAGCTTTCTTT. This codes for CASSSTASPEAFF.